This T cell receptor beta chain was captured by sequencing in a study of control samples from healthy donors and cancer patients (dated by TCRdb to 2020 to 2021). Libraries were made using the immunoSEQ multiplex PCR assay. TCRdb mirrors the immuneACCESS table, restricted to in-frame sequences. Some clones are absent from its copies; in checked studies, under half trace to an unresolved V gene, and the reason for the others is unknown. The table for this sample lists around 170,000 clones; around nine tenths of them were counted only once. The ten largest clones capture 4.5% to 6% of the sample. With respect to this clone: This receptor's antigen is unknown. It has no much larger one-base neighbor in the sample; base qualities were not kept.

V is clipped by 5 bases and J by 2 bases, and the sequence between their germline boundaries is 12 bases long. The CDR3 holds 14 amino acids from the cysteine to the phenylalanine. Only the CDR3 region is kept as DNA, spanning 42 bases read in frame from base 1. CDR1 and CDR2 are read off the germline V gene as SGHTA and FQGNSA. The source is a woman in her twenties or thirties in good health. The sample was blood. The chain joins TRBV7-2 to TRBJ1-1; no confident D gene assignment can be made. The CDR3 corresponds to CASSQGGYNTEAFF. At the DNA level, the sequence is TGTGCCAGCAGCCAAGGCGGGTATAACACTGAAGCTTTCTTT.